These 30 T cell receptor beta chains originate from one sample sequenced in a study of CD8+ T cells in alopecia areata. RNA, once extracted, was reverse transcribed into cDNA for use as the sequencing template. Assay used: immunoSEQ multiplex PCR; TCRdb lists only in-frame clones, some missing. The sample yields around 120,000 clones, 60% to 65% seen once. Treatment defined: oral pan-JAK inhibitor, 5-10 mg twice daily. The material sequenced was CD4+ T cells sorted from blood, taken at week 4, from a patient treated with tofacitinib. The origin of the receptors is a human donor with alopecia areata.

The chain is built from TRBV7-9 and TRBJ1-2; no firm D call. CDR1 SEHNR and CDR2 FQNEAQ come from the germline V gene (reference sequence). V lost 5 bases to trimming and J lost 4 bases, with 17 bases between them. This CDR3 has 15 residues. The CDR3 spells CASSVLAQALYGYTF. For the CDR3, the DNA is TGTGCCAGCAGCGTACTCGCGCAGGCACTCTATGGCTACACCTTC.

V and J are TRBV30 and TRBJ2-7; D possibly corresponds to TRBD1 (6 bases). The CDR3 spans 13 residues. Germline CDR1 GTSNPN, CDR2 SVGIG (reference sequence). Trimming left V 3 bases short and J 3 bases short, with 12 bases between. In DNA form, the CDR3 reads TGTGCCTGGAGCGACGGGACAAGCTACGAGCAGTACTTC. This codes for CAWSDGTSYEQYF. Combining the CDR3 with reference TRBV30 and TRBJ2-7 gives the whole variable domain SQTIHQWPATLVQPVGSPLSLECTVEGTSNPNLYWYRQAAGRGLQLLFYSVGIGQISSEVPQNLSASRPQDRQFILSSKKLLLSDSGFYLCAWSDGTSYEQYFGPGTRLTVT.

This clone has only a few counts. This sequence joins TRBV25-1 and TRBJ2-7; maybe TRBD2 (7 bases). Germline CDR1 MGHDK, CDR2 SYGVNS. Trimming shortened V by 4 bases and J by 4 bases, and 11 bases separated the two germline ends. The CDR3 consists of 13 residues. CDR3 in amino acids: CASSAGGEYEQYF. For the CDR3, the DNA is TGTGCCAGCAGTGCGGGGGGCGAATACGAGCAGTACTTC.

The chain employs TRBV7-2 and TRBJ2-3, with D maybe TRBD2 (6 bases). Trimming cost V 5 bases and J 5 bases, with 14 bases left between them. Germline assignment: CDR1 SGHTA and CDR2 FQGNSA. The CDR3 totals 14 residues. This CDR3 reads CASSRAGVRDTQYF. CDR3 coding DNA: TGTGCCAGCAGCCGAGCGGGTGTTAGAGATACGCAGTATTTT.

The rearrangement links TRBV5-1 to TRBJ2-2; D not certain. V was clipped by 3 bases and J by 0 bases, with 9 bases between them. Germline V CDR1 and CDR2: SGHRS, YFSETQ. The CDR3 covers 15 residues. The CDR3 region has the DNA TGCGCCAGCAGCTCGGGCCAACCGAACACCGGGGAGCTGTTTTTT. Protein product: CASSSGQPNTGELFF.

This clone occurred a few times. CDR3 DNA sequence: TGCGCCAGCAGCCAAGACCGTTACGAGCAGTACTTC. Translating gives CASSQDRYEQYF. The rearrangement joins TRBV4-3 to TRBJ2-7; the D is unclear. The CDR3 runs 12 residues. V dropped 0 bases and J dropped 4 bases, with 4 bases sitting between them. CDR1 and CDR2 (germline): LGHNA, YSLEER.

The sample holds a few counts of this clone. The chain uses TRBV30 and TRBJ2-7; the D is unclear. V was cut by 2 bases and J by 2 bases, with 10 bases left in between. This CDR3 is built from 13 residues. Germline V lookup: CDR1 GTSNPN, CDR2 SVGIG (reference sequence). The CDR3 region is CAWSSGQTYEQYF. The DNA for the CDR3 is TGTGCCTGGAGTTCGGGCCAGACCTACGAGCAGTACTTC.

The J gene is TRBJ2-2, the V gene TRBV28, with D possibly TRBD2 on 6 matching bases. Germline V gene data show CDR1 as MDHEN and CDR2 as SYDVKM. V lost 1 base and J lost 5, with 14 bases in between. The CDR3 sequence is 16 residues long. The CDR3 sequence: CASSLSGSAGTGELFF. The DNA for the CDR3 is TGTGCCAGCAGTTTATCGGGCAGCGCGGGGACCGGGGAGCTGTTTTTT. The full variable domain, with the rest looked up from reference TRBV28 and TRBJ2-2, is DVKVTQSSRYLVKRTGEKVFLECVQDMDHENMFWYRQDPGLGLRLIYFSYDVKMKEKGDIPEGYSVSREKKERFSLILESASTNQTSMYLCASSLSGSAGTGELFFGEGSRLTVL.

The sample holds a few counts of this clone. V gene TRBV29-1 combines with J gene TRBJ1-2; D gene uncertain. The V and J ends lost 6 bases and 7 bases respectively, with 24 bases between them. The germline V gene has CDR1 SQVTM and CDR2 ANQGSEA. The CDR3 runs 15 residues. CDR3: CSVARTQDGFGGYTF. CDR3 nucleotides: TGCAGCGTCGCCCGGACCCAAGATGGGTTTGGTGGCTACACCTTC.

J is TRBJ2-7 and V is TRBV28; TRBD1 matches 7 bases. The CDR3 contains 15 residues. Per the germline V gene, CDR1 is MDHEN and CDR2 is SYDVKM. V gave up 3 bases and J gave up 6 bases; unmatched junction bases: 11. For the CDR3, the DNA is TGTGCCAGCAGTTTGTCGACAGGGCGGTTTAGCGAGCAGTACTTC. This codes for CASSLSTGRFSEQYF.

The gene calls are TRBV2 and TRBJ1-1; D is unclear. The CDR3 spans 13 residues. V was trimmed by 4 bases and J by 4 bases, leaving 10 bases between them. The germline V gene encodes CDR1 SNHLY and CDR2 FYNNEI. CDR3 sequence: CASSGREGTEAFF. CDR3 in DNA: TGTGCCAGCAGTGGGAGGGAGGGCACTGAAGCTTTCTTT.

The chain couples TRBV4-1 to TRBJ2-4, with D tentatively TRBD2 (6 bases). Trimming took off 6 bases at V and 1 base at J, with 13 bases between the two ends. Germline V gene data show CDR1 as MGHRA and CDR2 as YSYEKL. This CDR3 is 15 amino acids long. CDR3 bases: TGCGCCAGCAGTCCTAGCGCAGGGGCCAAAAACATTCAGTACTTC. It encodes CASSPSAGAKNIQYF.

A remark on this clone: At one end, the junction sequence differs from germline, possibly due to a read error. The chain couples TRBV2 to TRBJ1-5; 7 bases are a match to TRBD1. The CDR3 runs 15 residues. The germline V gene encodes CDR1 SNHLY and CDR2 FYNNEI. The CDR3: CASSEGAGGGQPQHF. The CDR3, as DNA: TGTGCCAGCAGCGAAGGCGCAGGGGGTGGGCAGCCCCAGCATTTT.

This chain links TRBV5-1 with TRBJ2-3, with D tentatively TRBD2 (5 bases). Between the trimmed V and J ends, which lost 2 bases and 0 bases, there was a span of 13 bases. CDR3 length equals 16 residues. Germline V gene lookup returns CDR1 SGHRS and CDR2 YFSETQ. CDR3 nucleotides: TGCGCCAGCAGCTTACGTCGCGGACTCAGCACAGATACGCAGTATTTT. Its protein is CASSLRRGLSTDTQYF.

This clone was picked up a small number of times. The CDR3 nucleotides read TGTGCCATCAGTGAGAGGGGTGAGGGCACAGATACGCAGTATTTT. This translates into CAISERGEGTDTQYF. V usage is TRBV10-3 and J usage is TRBJ2-3; D perhaps matches TRBD1 (5 bases). Trimming left V 2 bases short and J 1 base short, with 10 bases between. CDR1 is ENHRY and CDR2 is SYGVKD in the germline V gene. The CDR3 extends over 15 amino acids.

This clone was observed a handful of times. V and J are TRBV6-6 and TRBJ2-2, with a weak D call TRBD2 (6 bases). The CDR3 totals 13 residues. The V gene's germline CDR1 is MNHNY and CDR2 SVGAGI (reference sequence). V was trimmed by 6 bases and J by 3 bases, leaving 8 bases between them. This CDR3 is CASRGGDTGELFF. The CDR3 bases are TGTGCCAGCAGAGGAGGGGACACCGGGGAGCTGTTTTTT.

This chain joins TRBV18 and TRBJ1-1, with D hard to call. CDR3 length: 11 residues. Trimming stripped 5 bases from V and 2 bases from J, with 3 bases between. Germline CDR1 and CDR2: KGHSH and LQKENI. CDR3 DNA sequence: TGTGCCAGCTCAGCCAACACTGAAGCTTTCTTT. Translating it yields CASSANTEAFF.

J is TRBJ2-7 and V is TRBV30; 7 bases fit TRBD2. CDR3 size: 14 residues. Trimming removed 4 bases from V and 4 bases from J; junction bases left unmatched: 10. Germline V lookup: CDR1 GTSNPN, CDR2 SVGIG (reference sequence). The CDR3 DNA reads as TGTGCCTGGAATTACGGCGGGAGTAGATACGAGCAGTACTTC. It is translated as CAWNYGGSRYEQYF. Complete variable domain (other parts from reference TRBV30 and TRBJ2-7): SQTIHQWPATLVQPVGSPLSLECTVEGTSNPNLYWYRQAAGRGLQLLFYSVGIGQISSEVPQNLSASRPQDRQFILSSKKLLLSDSGFYLCAWNYGGSRYEQYFGPGTRLTVT.

This clone was observed a few times. This sequence joins TRBV9 and TRBJ2-4; D ambiguous. From germline, CDR1 is SGDLS and CDR2 YYNGEE. The CDR3 has 13 amino acids. V lost 5 bases to trimming and J lost 5 bases, with 11 bases between them. The CDR3 DNA sequence: TGTGCCAGCAGTGATTACGCACAAAACATTCAGTACTTC. Protein product: CASSDYAQNIQYF. The full variable domain, its missing parts supplied by reference TRBV9 and TRBJ2-4, is DSGVTQTPKHLITATGQRVTLRCSPRSGDLSVYWYQQSLDQGLQFLIQYYNGEERAKGNILERFSAQQFPDLHSELNLSSLELGDSALYFCASSDYAQNIQYFGAGTRLSVL.

The sample holds a few counts of this clone. The gene calls are TRBV6-5 and TRBJ1-4; D perhaps matches TRBD1 (5 bases). The V end was cut by 2 bases, the J end by 8 bases, with 12 bases between. The germline V gene has CDR1 MNHEY and CDR2 SVGAGI. The CDR3 sequence is 14 residues long. The CDR3 is CASSYVQGGEKLFF. In DNA, the CDR3 is TGTGCCAGCAGTTACGTTCAGGGTGGAGAAAAACTGTTTTTT.

This clone was seen a handful of times. The chain recombines TRBV6-5 with TRBJ1-1; 7 bases are a match to TRBD1. J gave up 2 bases and V 6 bases, and 9 bases lay outside the gene matches. The length of the CDR3 is 15 residues. In germline, CDR1 is MNHEY, CDR2 SVGAGI. CDR3 in amino acids: CASSDPDRSNTEAFF. The CDR3 region has the DNA TGTGCCAGCAGCGACCCGGACAGGTCTAACACTGAAGCTTTCTTT.

The V and J genes are TRBV30 and TRBJ2-4; 7 bases match TRBD1. Trimming cost V 5 bases and J 4 bases; bases outside gene matches: 8. This CDR3 has 14 residues. From germline, CDR1 is GTSNPN and CDR2 SVGIG (reference sequence). CDR3 coding DNA: TGTGCCTGGGCCGCAGGGGGTTGGAAAAACATTCAGTACTTC. It yields the protein CAWAAGGWKNIQYF. Variable domain in full (rest from reference TRBV30 and TRBJ2-4): SQTIHQWPATLVQPVGSPLSLECTVEGTSNPNLYWYRQAAGRGLQLLFYSVGIGQISSEVPQNLSASRPQDRQFILSSKKLLLSDSGFYLCAWAAGGWKNIQYFGAGTRLSVL.

This clone was detected many times. CDR3 sequence reads: CATVQGLNTEAFF. CDR3 DNA: TGTGCCACTGTACAGGGTTTGAACACTGAAGCTTTCTTT. This chain joins TRBV6-6 and TRBJ1-1; TRBD1 is a possible D gene (6 bases). Germline V lookup: CDR1 MNHNY, CDR2 SVGAGI (reference sequence). The CDR3 consists of 13 residues. Trimming pared 10 bases from V and 0 bases from J, leaving 12 bases between.

The rearrangement uses TRBV10-3 and TRBJ1-1, with TRBD1 as a possible D gene (5 bases). The V and J ends lost 10 bases and 0 bases respectively, with 24 bases between them. Germline V gives CDR1 ENHRY, CDR2 SYGVKD. CDR3 length: 17 amino acids. CDR3 sequence reads: CATGDRKSVKMNTEAFF. The CDR3 DNA is TGTGCCACCGGCGACAGAAAATCTGTTAAAATGAACACTGAAGCTTTCTTT.

This clone was observed a few times. Here the CDR3 reads CSVEGGQGQRTQYF. The CDR3, as DNA: TGCAGCGTTGAAGGCGGACAAGGCCAACGGACCCAGTACTTC. The chain joins TRBV29-1 to TRBJ2-5; perhaps TRBD1 as D (5 bases). V shed 1 base and J shed 7 bases, with 16 bases lying between them. The germline CDR1 and CDR2 sequences are SQVTM and ANQGSEA. This CDR3 spans 14 amino acids.

This chain uses TRBV6-6 with TRBJ1-1; weak D call: TRBD1 (5 bases). Trimming left V 6 bases short and J 3 bases short, with 8 bases between. Germline CDR1 and CDR2: MNHNY and SVGAGI (reference sequence). This CDR3 has 12 amino acids. CDR3 in amino acids: CASRAGDTEAFF. CDR3 DNA: TGTGCCAGCAGGGCGGGGGACACTGAAGCTTTCTTT.

Here the CDR3 DNA reads TGTGCCAGCAGTTACGGAGTGCGCACCGGGGAGCTGTTTTTT. Amino acid sequence: CASSYGVRTGELFF. The chain combines TRBV6-6 with TRBJ2-2; D is undetermined. The CDR3 length is 14 residues. Looked up from germline, CDR1 is MNHNY and CDR2 is SVGAGI (reference sequence). V lost 2 bases and J lost 4, with 8 bases in between.

This clone was counted a few times. The rearrangement joins TRBV6-6 to TRBJ2-5; the D gene is possibly TRBD1 (5 bases). Per germline, CDR1 MNHNY and CDR2 SVGAGI (reference sequence). This CDR3 region has 15 residues. The V end lost 7 bases, the J end lost 3 bases, and 18 bases lay between the germline ends. The CDR3 bases are TGTGCCAGCAACGAAGGTCAGGGTGGCAAAGAGACCCAGTACTTC. Residues: CASNEGQGGKETQYF.

The chain joins TRBV23-1 to TRBJ1-5, with D possibly matching TRBD1 (5 bases). TRBV23-1 is classed as an ORF, of uncertain function. This CDR3 spans 13 amino acids. V lost 6 bases and J lost 2, with 8 bases in between. CDR3 region: CASSIRGNQPQHF. The DNA for the CDR3 is TGCGCCAGCAGCATCAGGGGCAATCAGCCCCAGCATTTT.

This chain joins TRBV10-3 and TRBJ2-2; D assignment may be TRBD1 or TRBD2 (6 bases each). CDR3 size: 16 residues. Looked up from germline, CDR1 is ENHRY and CDR2 is SYGVKD. V lost 0 bases and J lost 0, with 8 bases in between. DNA for the CDR3: TGTGCCATCAGTGAGTCGGGGGGCGCGAACACCGGGGAGCTGTTTTTT. Protein: CAISESGGANTGELFF.